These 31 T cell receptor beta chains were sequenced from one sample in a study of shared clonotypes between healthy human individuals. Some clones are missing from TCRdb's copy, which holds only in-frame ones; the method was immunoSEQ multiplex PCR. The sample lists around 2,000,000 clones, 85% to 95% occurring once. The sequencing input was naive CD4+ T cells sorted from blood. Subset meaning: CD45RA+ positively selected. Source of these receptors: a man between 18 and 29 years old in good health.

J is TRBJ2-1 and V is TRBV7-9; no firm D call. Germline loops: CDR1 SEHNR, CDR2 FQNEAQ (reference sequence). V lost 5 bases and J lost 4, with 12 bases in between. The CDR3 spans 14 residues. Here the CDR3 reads CASSIRTMYNEQFF. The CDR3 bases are TGTGCCAGCAGCATCCGGACGATGTACAATGAGCAGTTCTTC.

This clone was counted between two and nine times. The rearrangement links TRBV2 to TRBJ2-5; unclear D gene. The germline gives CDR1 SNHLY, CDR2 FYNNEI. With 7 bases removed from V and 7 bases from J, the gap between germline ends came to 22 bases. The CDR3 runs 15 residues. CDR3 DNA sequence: TGTGCCAGCACCCAGGCCGCCGTTCAGAGAGGGACCCAGTACTTC. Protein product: CASTQAAVQRGTQYF. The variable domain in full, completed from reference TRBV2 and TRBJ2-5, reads EPEVTQTPSHQVTQMGQEVILRCVPISNHLYFYWYRQILGQKVEFLVSFYNNEISEKSEIFDDQFSVERPDGSNFTLKIRSTKLEDSAMYFCASTQAAVQRGTQYFGPGTRLLVL.

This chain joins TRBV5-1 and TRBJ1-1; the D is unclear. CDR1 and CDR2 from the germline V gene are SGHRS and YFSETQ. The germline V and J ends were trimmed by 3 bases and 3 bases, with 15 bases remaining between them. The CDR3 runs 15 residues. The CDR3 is CASSSVSRVDTEAFF. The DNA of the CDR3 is TGCGCCAGCAGCTCGGTTTCAAGGGTAGACACTGAAGCTTTCTTT.

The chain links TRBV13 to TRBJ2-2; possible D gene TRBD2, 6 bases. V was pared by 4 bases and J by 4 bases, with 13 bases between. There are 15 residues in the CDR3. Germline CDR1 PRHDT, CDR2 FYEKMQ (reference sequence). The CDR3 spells CASSSREFGTGELFF. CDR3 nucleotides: TGTGCCAGCAGCTCACGGGAGTTCGGCACCGGGGAGCTGTTTTTT.

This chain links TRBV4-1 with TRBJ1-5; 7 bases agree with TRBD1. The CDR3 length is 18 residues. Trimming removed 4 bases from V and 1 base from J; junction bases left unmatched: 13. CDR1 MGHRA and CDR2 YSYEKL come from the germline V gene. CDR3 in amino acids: CASSPRQGGGRSNQPQHF. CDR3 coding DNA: TGCGCCAGCAGCCCTAGACAGGGAGGGGGTAGGAGCAATCAGCCCCAGCATTTT.

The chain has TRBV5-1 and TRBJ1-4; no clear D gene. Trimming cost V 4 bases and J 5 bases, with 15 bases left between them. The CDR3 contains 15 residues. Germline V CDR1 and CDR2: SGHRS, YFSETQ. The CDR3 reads CASSPARQWNEKLFF. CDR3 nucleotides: TGCGCCAGCAGCCCGGCCCGCCAATGGAATGAAAAACTGTTTTTT.

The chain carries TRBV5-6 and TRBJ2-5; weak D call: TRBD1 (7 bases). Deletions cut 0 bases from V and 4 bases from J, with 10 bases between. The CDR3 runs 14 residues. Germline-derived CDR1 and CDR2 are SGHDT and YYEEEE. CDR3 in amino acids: CASSLDQGGETQYF. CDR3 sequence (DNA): TGTGCCAGCAGCTTGGATCAGGGGGGAGAGACCCAGTACTTC. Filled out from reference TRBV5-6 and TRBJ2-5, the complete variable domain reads DAGVTQSPTHLIKTRGQQVTLRCSPKSGHDTVSWYQQALGQGPQFIFQYYEEEERQRGNFPDRFSGHQFPNYSSELNVNALLLGDSALYLCASSLDQGGETQYFGPGTRLLVL.

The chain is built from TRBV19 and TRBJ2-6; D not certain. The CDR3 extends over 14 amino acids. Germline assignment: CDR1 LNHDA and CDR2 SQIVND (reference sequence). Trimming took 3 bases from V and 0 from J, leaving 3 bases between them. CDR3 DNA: TGTGCCAGTAGTATGGACTCTGGGGCCAACGTCCTGACTTTC. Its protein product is CASSMDSGANVLTF.

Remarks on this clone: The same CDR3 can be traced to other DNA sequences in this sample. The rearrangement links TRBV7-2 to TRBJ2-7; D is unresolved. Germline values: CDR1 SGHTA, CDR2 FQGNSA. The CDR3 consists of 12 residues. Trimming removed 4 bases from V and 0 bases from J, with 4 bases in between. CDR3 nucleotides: TGTGCCAGCAGCTCCTACTCCTACGAGCAGTACTTC. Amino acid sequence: CASSSYSYEQYF.

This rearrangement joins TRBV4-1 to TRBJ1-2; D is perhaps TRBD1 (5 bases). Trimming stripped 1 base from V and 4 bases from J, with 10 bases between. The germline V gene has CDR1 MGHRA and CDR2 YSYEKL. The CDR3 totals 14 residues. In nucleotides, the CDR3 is TGCGCCAGCAGCCAAGCCCCAGGGCGCTATGGCTACACCTTC. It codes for CASSQAPGRYGYTF.

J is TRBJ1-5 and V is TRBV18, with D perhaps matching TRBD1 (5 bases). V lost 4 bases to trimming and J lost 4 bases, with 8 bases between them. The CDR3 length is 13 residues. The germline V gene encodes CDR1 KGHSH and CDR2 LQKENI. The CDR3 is CASSLDMNQPQHF. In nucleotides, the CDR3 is TGTGCCAGCTCACTGGACATGAATCAGCCCCAGCATTTT. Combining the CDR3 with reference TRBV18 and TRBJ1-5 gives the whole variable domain NAGVMQNPRHLVRRRGQEARLRCSPMKGHSHVYWYRQLPEEGLKFMVYLQKENIIDESGMPKERFSAEFPKEGPSILRIQQVVRGDSAAYFCASSLDMNQPQHFGDGTRLSIL.

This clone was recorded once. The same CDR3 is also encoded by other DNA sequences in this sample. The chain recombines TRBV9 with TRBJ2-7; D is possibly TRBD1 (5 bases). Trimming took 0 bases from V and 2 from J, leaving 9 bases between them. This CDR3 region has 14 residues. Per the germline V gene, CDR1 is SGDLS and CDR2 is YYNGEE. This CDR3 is CASSVGGQPYEQYF. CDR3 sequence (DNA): TGTGCCAGCAGCGTAGGCGGACAACCCTACGAGCAGTACTTC.

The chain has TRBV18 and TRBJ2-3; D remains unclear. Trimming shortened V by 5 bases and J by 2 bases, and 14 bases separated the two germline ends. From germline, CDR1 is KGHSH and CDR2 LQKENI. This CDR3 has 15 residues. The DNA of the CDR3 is TGTGCCAGCTCAGCCACCGAGCCTTCCACAGATACGCAGTATTTT. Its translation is CASSATEPSTDTQYF.

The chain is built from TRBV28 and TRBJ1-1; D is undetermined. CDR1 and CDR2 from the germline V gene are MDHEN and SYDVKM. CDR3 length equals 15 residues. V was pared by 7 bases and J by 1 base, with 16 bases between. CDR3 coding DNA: TGTGCCAGCACAATGCCCGGACGGACGAACACTGAAGCTTTCTTT. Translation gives CASTMPGRTNTEAFF. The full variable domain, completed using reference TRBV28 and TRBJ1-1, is DVKVTQSSRYLVKRTGEKVFLECVQDMDHENMFWYRQDPGLGLRLIYFSYDVKMKEKGDIPEGYSVSREKKERFSLILESASTNQTSMYLCASTMPGRTNTEAFFGQGTRLTVV.

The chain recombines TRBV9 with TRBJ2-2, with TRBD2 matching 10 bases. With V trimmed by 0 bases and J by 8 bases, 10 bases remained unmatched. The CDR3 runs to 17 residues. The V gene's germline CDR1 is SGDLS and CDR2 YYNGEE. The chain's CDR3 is CASSVGGLAGAKGELFF. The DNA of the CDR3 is TGTGCCAGCAGCGTAGGCGGGCTAGCGGGGGCAAAAGGGGAGCTGTTTTTT.

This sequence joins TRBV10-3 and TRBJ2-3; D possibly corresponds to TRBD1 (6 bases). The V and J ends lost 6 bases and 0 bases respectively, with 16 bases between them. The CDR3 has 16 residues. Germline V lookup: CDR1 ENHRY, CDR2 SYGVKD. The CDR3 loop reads CAIRGFVQGSTDTQYF. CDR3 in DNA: TGTGCCATCAGAGGCTTTGTACAGGGCAGCACAGATACGCAGTATTTT.

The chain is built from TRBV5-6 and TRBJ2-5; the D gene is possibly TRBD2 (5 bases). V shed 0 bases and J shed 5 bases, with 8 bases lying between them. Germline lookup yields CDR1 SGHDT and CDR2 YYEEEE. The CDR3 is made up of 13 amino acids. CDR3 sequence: CASSLDPGETQYF. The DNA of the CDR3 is TGTGCCAGCAGCTTGGATCCGGGGGAGACCCAGTACTTC.

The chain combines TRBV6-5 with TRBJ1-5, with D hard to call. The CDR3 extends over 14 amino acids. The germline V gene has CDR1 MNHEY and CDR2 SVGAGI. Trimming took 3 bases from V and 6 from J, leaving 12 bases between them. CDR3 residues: CASSYWAGGQPQHF. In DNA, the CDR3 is TGTGCCAGCAGTTATTGGGCAGGCGGTCAGCCCCAGCATTTT.

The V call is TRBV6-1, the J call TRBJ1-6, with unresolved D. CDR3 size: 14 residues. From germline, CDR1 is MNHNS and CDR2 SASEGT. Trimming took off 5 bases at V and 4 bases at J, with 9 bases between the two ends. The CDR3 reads CASSRTDYNSPLHF. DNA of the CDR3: TGTGCCAGCAGTCGGACGGATTATAATTCACCCCTCCACTTT.

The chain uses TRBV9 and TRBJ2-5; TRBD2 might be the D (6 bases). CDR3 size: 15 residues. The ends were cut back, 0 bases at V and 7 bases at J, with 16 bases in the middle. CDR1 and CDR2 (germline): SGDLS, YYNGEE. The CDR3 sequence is CASSVASGTPGTQYF. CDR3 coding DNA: TGTGCCAGCAGCGTAGCTTCGGGGACTCCTGGGACCCAGTACTTC.

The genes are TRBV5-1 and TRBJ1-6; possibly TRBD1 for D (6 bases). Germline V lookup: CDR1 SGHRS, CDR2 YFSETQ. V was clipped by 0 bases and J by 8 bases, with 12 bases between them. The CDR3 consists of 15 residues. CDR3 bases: TGCGCCAGCAGCTTGGCCGGGGGCCGTTATTCACCCCTCCACTTT. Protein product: CASSLAGGRYSPLHF.

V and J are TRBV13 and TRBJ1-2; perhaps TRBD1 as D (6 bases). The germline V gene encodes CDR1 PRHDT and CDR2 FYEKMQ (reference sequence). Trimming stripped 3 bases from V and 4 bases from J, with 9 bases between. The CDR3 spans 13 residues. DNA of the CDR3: TGTGCCAGCAGCTTCCGGGACACCTATGGCTACACCTTC. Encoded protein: CASSFRDTYGYTF. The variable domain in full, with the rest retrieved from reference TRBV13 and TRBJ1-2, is AAGVIQSPRHLIKEKRETATLKCYPIPRHDTVYWYQQGPGQDPQFLISFYEKMQSDKGSIPDRFSAQQFSDYHSELNMSSLELGDSALYFCASSFRDTYGYTFGSGTRLTVV.

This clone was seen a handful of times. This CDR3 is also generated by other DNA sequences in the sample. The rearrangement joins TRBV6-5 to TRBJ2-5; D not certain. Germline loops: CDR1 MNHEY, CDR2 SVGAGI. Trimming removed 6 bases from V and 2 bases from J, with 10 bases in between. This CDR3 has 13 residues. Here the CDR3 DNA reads TGTGCCAGCAGGCGGACGTCTCAAGAGACCCAGTACTTC. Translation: CASRRTSQETQYF.

CDR3 bases: TGTGCCAGCAGCTCCTGGGACCTCACAGATACGCAGTATTTT. Its translation: CASSSWDLTDTQYF. The V gene is TRBV5-8, the J gene TRBJ2-3, with D tentatively TRBD1 or TRBD2 (5 bases each). The germline gives CDR1 SGHTS, CDR2 YDEGEE. The CDR3 has 14 amino acids. V shed 3 bases and J shed 2 bases, with 10 bases lying between them.

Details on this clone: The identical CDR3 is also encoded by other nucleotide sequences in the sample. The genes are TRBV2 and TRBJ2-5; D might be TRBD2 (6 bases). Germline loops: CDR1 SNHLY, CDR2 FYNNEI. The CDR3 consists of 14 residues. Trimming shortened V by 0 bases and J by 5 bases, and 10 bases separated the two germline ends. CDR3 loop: CASSEAGGGETQYF. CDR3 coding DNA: TGTGCCAGCAGTGAAGCGGGAGGCGGTGAGACCCAGTACTTC.

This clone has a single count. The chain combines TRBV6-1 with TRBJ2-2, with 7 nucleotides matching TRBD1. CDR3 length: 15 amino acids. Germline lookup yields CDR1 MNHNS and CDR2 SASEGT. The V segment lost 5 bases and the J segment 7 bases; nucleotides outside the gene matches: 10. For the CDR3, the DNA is TGTGCCAGCAGTACGACCGGGACAGCCGTCGGGGAGCTGTTTTTT. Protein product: CASSTTGTAVGELFF.

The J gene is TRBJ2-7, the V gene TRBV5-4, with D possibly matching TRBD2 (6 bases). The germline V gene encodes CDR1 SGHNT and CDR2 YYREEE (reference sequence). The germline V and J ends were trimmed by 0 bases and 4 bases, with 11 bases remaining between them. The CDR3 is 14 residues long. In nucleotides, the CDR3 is TGTGCCAGCAGCTTGGGTGCGGGGCTGTACGAGCAGTACTTC. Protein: CASSLGAGLYEQYF.

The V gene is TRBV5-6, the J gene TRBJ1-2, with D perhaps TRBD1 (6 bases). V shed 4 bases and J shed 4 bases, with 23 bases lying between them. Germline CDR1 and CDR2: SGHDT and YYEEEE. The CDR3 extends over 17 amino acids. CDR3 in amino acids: CASSPPGATGVSYGYTF. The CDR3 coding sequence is TGTGCCAGCAGCCCCCCAGGGGCCACCGGGGTCTCCTATGGCTACACCTTC.

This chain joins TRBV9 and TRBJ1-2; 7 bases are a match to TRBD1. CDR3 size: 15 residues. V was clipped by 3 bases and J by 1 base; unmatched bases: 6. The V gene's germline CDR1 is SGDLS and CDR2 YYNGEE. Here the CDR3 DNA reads TGTGCCAGCAGCGGACTACAGGGGATTAACTATGGCTACACCTTC. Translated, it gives CASSGLQGINYGYTF.

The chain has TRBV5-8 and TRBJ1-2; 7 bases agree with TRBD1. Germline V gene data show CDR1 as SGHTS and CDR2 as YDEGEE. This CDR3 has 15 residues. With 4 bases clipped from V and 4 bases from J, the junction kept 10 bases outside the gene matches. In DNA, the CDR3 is TGTGCCAGCAGCCTCAAAGGACAGGATGTCTATGGCTACACCTTC. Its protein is CASSLKGQDVYGYTF.

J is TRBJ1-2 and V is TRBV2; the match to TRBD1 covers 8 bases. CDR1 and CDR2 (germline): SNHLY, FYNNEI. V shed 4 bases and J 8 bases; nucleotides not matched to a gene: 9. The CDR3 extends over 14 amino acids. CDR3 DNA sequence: TGTGCCAGCAGTGTCCCAGGGGGCTATGGAGGCTACACCTTC. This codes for CASSVPGGYGGYTF.